This TCR beta chain was sequenced for a study of regulatory T cells in long-lasting Graves disease. Comment on this clonotype: No antigen is known for it.

Specified time point: newly diagnosed GD, antithyroid drugs for less than 3 months. RNA extracted from PBMCs served as the sequencing template. The study's findings and limits: Persistent disease samples used TRBV28, TRBJ1-2 and TRBJ2-5 preferentially.

Trimming stripped 6 bases from V and 8 bases from J, with 16 bases between. CDR1 is PRHDT and CDR2 is FYEKMQ in the germline V gene (reference sequence). This CDR3 has 14 amino acids. For TCR beta, libraries came from iRepertoire HTBI primers and Arm-PCR of CDR3 regions. Authors' methods: Identified across the samples were some 62 TRBV segments and about 15 TRBJ segments. TCRdb independently ran MiXCR on the multiplex PCR reads; one entry per CDR3 protein. TCRdb's processing, not the study's, gives the V and J calls here. The sample holds 500,000 or so distinct CDR3 sequences, under 20% seen once. The same data also contributed to another study, on T cells in Graves' hyperthyroidism and ophthalmopathy. That work adds: RT-PCR in the first round (using the HTBI primer set) targeted the TCR CDR3. Also found in blood were most expanded thyroid clonotypes above 0.001.

The source was peripheral blood mononuclear cells (PBMCs), collected at new diagnosis, from a patient treated with antithyroid drugs. The chain recombines TRBV13 with TRBJ1-4; possibly TRBD1 for D (5 bases). The source is a man between 40 and 49 years old with Graves disease. The CDR3: CASSYRDHLEKLFF. CDR3 in DNA: TGTGCCAGCAGTTACCGGGACCATCTCGAAAAACTGTTTTTT.